Below are 16 T cell receptor beta chains sequenced from a single sample in a study of blood T cell repertoires in COVID-19. Some clones are missing from TCRdb's copy, which holds only in-frame ones; the method was immunoSEQ multiplex PCR. The sample comprises some 60,000 clones, approximately 86% of which are singletons, and more than 6.5% rests with the top ten. The sequenced material came from peripheral blood. These receptors were collected from a human donor with active COVID-19. The donor label of this sample is uncertain.

This chain uses TRBV7-6 with TRBJ2-1; D possibly corresponds to TRBD2 (7 bases). Deletions cut 1 base from V and 0 bases from J, with 16 bases between. From germline, CDR1 is SGHVS and CDR2 FNYEAQ. CDR3 length: 18 residues. The CDR3 region is CASSLEGGARSSYNEQFF. Here the CDR3 DNA reads TGTGCCAGCAGCTTAGAGGGGGGGGCTCGAAGCTCCTACAATGAGCAGTTCTTC. Based on the CDR3 plus reference TRBV7-6 and TRBJ2-1, the full variable domain is GAGVSQSPRYKVTKRGQDVALRCDPISGHVSLYWYRQALGQGPEFLTYFNYEAQQDKSGLPNDRFSAERPEGSISTLTIQRTEQRDSAMYRCASSLEGGARSSYNEQFFGPGTRLTVL.

This chain links TRBV12-3 or TRBV12-4 with TRBJ1-2, with a tentative D call TRBD1 (5 bases). V lost 10 bases and J 4 bases, leaving 16 bases between the germline ends. The CDR3 loop spans 13 amino acids. CDR3 DNA sequence: TGTGCCACCACTTCCCAGGACACCTATGGCTACACCTTC. This gives the protein CATTSQDTYGYTF.

This chain links TRBV15 with TRBJ1-5; no clear D gene. This CDR3 contains 15 residues. Trimming cost V 4 bases and J 6 bases, with 16 bases left between them. Germline CDR1 LNHNV, CDR2 YYDKDF (reference sequence). The CDR3 is CATSNTTFRIQPQHF. The CDR3 coding sequence is TGTGCCACCAGCAACACCACCTTCAGGATTCAGCCCCAGCATTTT.

This chain connects TRBV7-2 to TRBJ2-1; TRBD2 agrees at 10 bases. The CDR3 is 15 residues long. Germline V gene sequence: CDR1 SGHTA, CDR2 FQGNSA. Germline trimming cut 1 base from V and 5 bases from J; bases unmatched to any gene: 2. The DNA for the CDR3 is TGTGCCAGCAGCTTAGAACTAGCGGGAAACAATGAGCAGTTCTTC. Its translation: CASSLELAGNNEQFF.

The chain employs TRBV11-2 and TRBJ2-7, with 8 bases matching TRBD2. Germline CDR1 reads SGHAT; CDR2 reads FQNNGV. This CDR3 has 15 amino acids. Trimming at V came to 5 bases and at J to 6 bases, leaving 12 bases not matched to a gene. DNA of the CDR3: TGTGCCAGCAGCCAAACTTCGGCAGCGGGAGTCGAGCAGTACTTC. It is translated as CASSQTSAAGVEQYF.

The chain uses TRBV2 and TRBJ2-3; TRBD2 aligns across 10 bases. The CDR3 sequence is 14 residues long. Trimming cost V 6 bases and J 4 bases; bases outside gene matches: 4. Germline CDR1 and CDR2: SNHLY and FYNNEI. The CDR3 loop reads CASRKRGGPDTQYF. The CDR3 DNA follows: TGTGCCAGCAGAAAGCGGGGGGGCCCAGATACGCAGTATTTT.

This rearrangement joins TRBV4-1 to TRBJ2-2; 8 bases are a match to TRBD2. J gave up 4 bases and V 6 bases, and 4 bases lay outside the gene matches. CDR1 and CDR2 (germline): MGHRA, YSYEKL. The CDR3 length is 14 residues. CDR3 sequence (DNA): TGCGCCAGCAGAGCGGGGGCGGGCACCGGGGAGCTGTTTTTT. Translated, it gives CASRAGAGTGELFF.

The chain links TRBV5-6 to TRBJ2-7; no clear D gene. V was clipped by 1 base and J by 6 bases, with 20 bases between them. Per germline, CDR1 SGHDT and CDR2 YYEEEE. The CDR3 consists of 16 residues. The CDR3 spells CASSLTPRLAKSEQYF. The CDR3, as DNA: TGTGCCAGCAGCTTGACCCCGCGACTGGCGAAGTCCGAGCAGTACTTC.

J is TRBJ2-1 and V is TRBV5-1; 7 positions agree with TRBD2. Germline assignment: CDR1 SGHRS and CDR2 YFSETQ. The CDR3 extends over 16 amino acids. V shed 0 bases and J 2 bases; nucleotides not matched to a gene: 5. In DNA, the CDR3 is TGCGCCAGCAGCTTGGGCGGTAGCGGGCCCTACAATGAGCAGTTCTTC. This encodes CASSLGGSGPYNEQFF. Full variable domain (rest looked up from reference TRBV5-1 and TRBJ2-1): KAGVTQTPRYLIKTRGQQVTLSCSPISGHRSVSWYQQTPGQGLQFLFEYFSETQRNKGNFPGRFSGRQFSNSRSEMNVSTLELGDSALYLCASSLGGSGPYNEQFFGPGTRLTVL.

The chain links TRBV7-3 to TRBJ2-1, with TRBD1 matching over 10 bases. The CDR3 runs 18 residues. Germline CDR1 SGHTA, CDR2 FQGTGA. J gave up 8 bases and V 1 base, and 14 bases lay outside the gene matches. CDR3 region: CASSLRAHGTGVIDEQFF. The CDR3 nucleotides read TGTGCCAGCAGCTTAAGGGCCCACGGGACAGGGGTTATAGATGAGCAGTTCTTC. Variable domain in full (rest from reference TRBV7-3 and TRBJ2-1): GAGVSQTPSNKVTEKGKYVELRCDPISGHTALYWYRQSLGQGPEFLIYFQGTGAADDSGLPNDRFFAVRPEGSVSTLKIQRTERGDSAVYLCASSLRAHGTGVIDEQFFGPGTRLTVL.

The V gene is TRBV15, the J gene TRBJ2-7; 9 bases match TRBD2. Germline V gives CDR1 LNHNV, CDR2 YYDKDF (reference sequence). The V gene end was trimmed by 5 bases and the J gene end by 2 bases; junction bases not matched to a gene: 7. The CDR3 length is 15 residues. The CDR3 spells CATSSHIAGAYEQYF. The CDR3 bases are TGTGCCACCAGCTCCCACATAGCGGGGGCCTACGAGCAGTACTTC.

J is TRBJ2-1 and V is TRBV18; D may be TRBD1 (6 bases). This CDR3 contains 14 residues. Trimming shortened V by 3 bases and J by 9 bases, and 15 bases separated the two germline ends. The germline V gene encodes CDR1 KGHSH and CDR2 LQKENI. The CDR3, as DNA: TGTGCCAGCTCACCCATTGAGGGGGAGAGTGAGCAGTTCTTC. The encoded protein is CASSPIEGESEQFF.

The chain employs TRBV9 and TRBJ2-7; TRBD1 matches at 8 bases. With 4 bases clipped from V and 7 bases from J, the junction kept 7 bases outside the gene matches. The CDR3 spans 13 residues. Germline CDR1 SGDLS, CDR2 YYNGEE. CDR3: CASSRRQGLEQYF. The CDR3 nucleotides read TGTGCCAGCAGCAGAAGACAGGGGTTAGAGCAGTACTTC.

This clone is a singleton in its sample. As DNA, the CDR3 is TGCGCCAGCAGCCCGGACAGGCCCGAAGGAAAACTGTTTTTT. This encodes CASSPDRPEGKLFF. The rearrangement uses TRBV5-1 and TRBJ1-4; 7 nucleotides match TRBD1. Germline CDR1 reads SGHRS; CDR2 reads YFSETQ. This CDR3 region has 14 residues. J lost 10 bases, V lost 4 bases, and 10 bases had no gene match.

This chain uses TRBV6-5 with TRBJ2-2, with 7 nucleotides matching TRBD1. The germline V gene encodes CDR1 MNHEY and CDR2 SVGAGI. This CDR3 has 15 amino acids. The ends lost 6 bases at V and 6 bases at J; junction bases unmatched: 10. CDR3 sequence (DNA): TGTGCCAGCAGGACCTTAGGGACAGTTCCCGGGGAGCTGTTTTTT. It translates to CASRTLGTVPGELFF.

Sample share makes this clone medium-sized (0.01 to 0.1%). The chain uses TRBV10-1 and TRBJ1-2, with 11 bases fitting TRBD1. The CDR3 spans 14 residues. V gave up 8 bases and J gave up 6 bases; unmatched junction bases: 8. From germline, CDR1 is WNHNN and CDR2 SYGVQD (reference sequence). CDR3: CASPEPGQGDGYTF. The CDR3 coding sequence is TGCGCCAGCCCCGAGCCGGGACAGGGGGATGGCTACACCTTC.